The 28 T cell receptor beta chains below all came from one sample that was sequenced in a study of regulatory T cells in long-lasting Graves disease (dated by TCRdb to the early 2020s). Taken with the paper, the label for time point translates to: persistent/refractory GD, antithyroid drugs over 5 years with positive TRAb. For both TCR sequencing and RNA sequencing, RNA was extracted from PBMCs using TRIzol. The library was produced with multiplex PCR. The instrument given in TCRdb is Illumina HiSeq 4000. CDR3 regions were amplified by Arm-PCR with iRepertoire HTBI primers to construct TCR beta libraries. TCRdb reanalyzed the raw reads on its own, using fastp at Q25 for trimming and MiXCR for clone calling, and kept in-frame beta chains. Rows merge per CDR3 protein into single entries with the most common DNA and genes. For this sample there are 450,000 or so distinct CDR3 sequences; less than 25% appear just once. 7.8% of the sample lies in the top ten.

This specimen was peripheral blood mononuclear cells (PBMCs), taken when the disease was refractory, from a patient treated with antithyroid drugs. These TCRs come from a female donor with Graves disease.

The V and J genes are TRBV27 and TRBJ1-2; no firm D call. Trimming removed 6 bases at V and 3 bases at J, with 14 bases between. The CDR3 is 14 amino acids. Germline CDR1 is MNHEY and CDR2 is SMNVEV (reference sequence). The CDR3 is CASSSFRRDYGYTF. Here the CDR3 DNA reads TGTGCCAGCAGCAGTTTCCGTCGCGACTATGGCTACACCTTC.

There are a few counts of this clonotype. This chain links TRBV6-9 with TRBJ1-5; a weak D match, TRBD1 (6 bases). CDR1 is MNHGY, CDR2 SVAAGI, per germline. Trimming removed 0 bases at V and 4 bases at J, with 13 bases between. The CDR3 contains 16 residues. CDR3 sequence (DNA): TGTGCCAGCAGTTATTCTTCGACAGGTGATAATCAGCCCCAGCATTTT. The encoded protein is CASSYSSTGDNQPQHF.

This clonotype was detected ten times or more. This rearrangement joins TRBV6-6 to TRBJ2-5, with D unresolved. This CDR3 region has 14 residues. Trimming removed 0 bases from V and 5 bases from J, with 10 bases in between. The V gene's germline CDR1 is MNHNY and CDR2 SVGAGI (reference sequence). CDR3 nucleotides: TGTGCCAGCAGTTACTCGACCATTGGGGAGACCCAGTACTTC. This translates into CASSYSTIGETQYF.

At least ten counts were recorded for this clonotype. V and J are TRBV7-2 and TRBJ1-5, with 7 bases identical to TRBD1. The CDR3 length is 15 residues. With V trimmed by 5 bases and J by 0 bases, 4 bases remained unmatched. Looked up from germline, CDR1 is SGHTA and CDR2 is FQGNSA. CDR3 coding DNA: TGTGCCAGCAGCAAACAGGGGTATAGCAATCAGCCCCAGCATTTT. Its translation is CASSKQGYSNQPQHF.

This clonotype was seen repeatedly, ten times or more. The V gene is TRBV28, the J gene TRBJ2-7, with D unresolved. The CDR3 is 12 residues long. Trimming left V 6 bases short and J 2 bases short, with 8 bases between. The germline gives CDR1 MDHEN, CDR2 SYDVKM. The CDR3 protein is CASSLAAYEQYF. CDR3 bases: TGTGCCAGCAGCTTGGCAGCCTACGAGCAGTACTTC.

With respect to this clonotype: This CDR3 is missing its conserved last phenylalanine or tryptophan, likely due to a read error. This rearrangement joins TRBV6-2 or TRBV6-3 to TRBJ2-5; either TRBD1 or TRBD2 may fit D (6 bases each). Trimming took off 7 bases at V and 4 bases at J, with 25 bases between the two ends. Per germline, CDR1 MNHEY and CDR2 SVGEGT. This CDR3 is built from 17 residues. For the CDR3, the DNA is TGTGCCAGCACCCAGGCACGGGGCAGGGGTAGCGGAGAGACCCAGTACTCC. Protein: CASTQARGRGSGETQYS.

This clonotype has ten or more counts. The chain is built from TRBV11-2 and TRBJ2-5; no definite D call. The CDR3 runs to 13 residues. Trimming took off 0 bases at V and 5 bases at J, with 7 bases between the two ends. Germline loops: CDR1 SGHAT, CDR2 FQNNGV. CDR3 protein: CASSLDPTETQYF. In nucleotides, the CDR3 is TGTGCCAGCAGCTTAGACCCGACGGAGACCCAGTACTTC.

On this clonotype itself: A junction boundary mismatches the germline segment, possibly from a read error. This chain uses TRBV7-3 with TRBJ2-6; D call uncertain. From germline, CDR1 is SGHTA and CDR2 FQGTGA. This CDR3 contains 13 residues. In DNA, the CDR3 is TGTGCCAGCAGCTTAAATGCGGCCAACGTCCCGACTTTC. This encodes CASSLNAANVPTF.

This clonotype was counted only a few times. The gene calls are TRBV25-1 and TRBJ2-7; a possible D gene is TRBD1 (6 bases). In germline, CDR1 is MGHDK, CDR2 SYGVNS. The CDR3 extends over 12 amino acids. V was trimmed by 3 bases and J by 6 bases, leaving 9 bases between them. The CDR3 DNA reads TGTGCCAGCAGTGAGTGGACAGCCGAGCAGTACTTC. This codes for CASSEWTAEQYF.

This clonotype was counted a few times. The rearrangement links TRBV20-1 to TRBJ1-2; possibly TRBD1 for D (5 bases). CDR1 is DFQATT, CDR2 SNEGSKA, per germline (reference sequence). V lost 3 bases and J 5 bases, leaving 16 bases between the germline ends. The CDR3 spans 14 residues. The CDR3 protein is CSARGQGSRYGYTF. CDR3 nucleotides: TGCAGTGCTAGGGGTCAGGGCTCACGGTATGGCTACACCTTC.

The rearrangement joins TRBV28 to TRBJ2-7, with D possibly being TRBD1 or TRBD2 (5 bases each). This CDR3 has 13 residues. V lost 7 bases, J lost 3 bases, and 13 bases lay in between. In germline, CDR1 is MDHEN, CDR2 SYDVKM. CDR3 in amino acids: CASTEGRIYEQYF. The CDR3 nucleotides are TGTGCCAGCACCGAGGGACGGATCTACGAGCAGTACTTC. The whole variable domain, remainder taken from reference TRBV28 and TRBJ2-7, is DVKVTQSSRYLVKRTGEKVFLECVQDMDHENMFWYRQDPGLGLRLIYFSYDVKMKEKGDIPEGYSVSREKKERFSLILESASTNQTSMYLCASTEGRIYEQYFGPGTRLTVT.

This clonotype was seen repeatedly, ten times or more. CDR3 bases: TGTGCCAGCAGTCTCCACAGCGATTTGAACACTGAAGCTTTCTTT. Protein product: CASSLHSDLNTEAFF. This chain connects TRBV28 to TRBJ1-1, with unresolved D. V lost 5 bases to trimming and J lost 0 bases, with 13 bases between them. Germline CDR1 and CDR2: MDHEN and SYDVKM. CDR3 size: 15 residues.

This clonotype was counted only a few times. J is TRBJ2-7 and V is TRBV27; 8 positions agree with TRBD2. The CDR3 loop spans 14 amino acids. Losses at the gene ends were 3 bases for V and 4 bases for J; bases not matched to a gene: 5. Germline V gene sequence: CDR1 MNHEY, CDR2 SMNVEV (reference sequence). The chain's CDR3 is CASSLSGSNYEQYF. The CDR3 DNA sequence: TGTGCCAGCAGTTTGAGCGGGAGTAATTACGAGCAGTACTTC.

The gene calls are TRBV29-1 and TRBJ1-5; D is uncertain. CDR1 is SQVTM and CDR2 is ANQGSEA in the germline V gene. Trimming left V 4 bases short and J 1 base short, with 14 bases between. This CDR3 is built from 15 residues. The CDR3 here is CSVVSRIFSNQPQHF. The CDR3 DNA reads TGCAGCGTTGTATCCCGGATCTTCAGCAATCAGCCCCAGCATTTT.

This clonotype has ten or more counts. The genes are TRBV27 and TRBJ2-7; TRBD2 might be the D (5 bases). CDR3 size: 15 residues. Trimming removed 5 bases at V and 0 bases at J, with 14 bases between. CDR1 and CDR2 from the germline V gene are MNHEY and SMNVEV (reference sequence). CDR3 in DNA: TGTGCCAGCAGTCCCGGAGAGGGCCTCTCCTACGAGCAGTACTTC. The encoded protein is CASSPGEGLSYEQYF.

The rearrangement uses TRBV10-3 and TRBJ1-3; no definite D call. CDR3 length: 14 residues. Trimming pared 10 bases from V and 0 bases from J, leaving 13 bases between. From germline, CDR1 is ENHRY and CDR2 SYGVKD. The CDR3 bases are TGTGCCACCACCCCAGGACTCTCTGGAAACACCATATATTTT. Protein: CATTPGLSGNTIYF.

Regarding this clonotype: This may be a read error: a much more frequent sequence differs by one nucleotide. The rearrangement joins TRBV9 to TRBJ2-7, with 10 bases matching TRBD2. V shed 3 bases and J 5 bases; nucleotides not matched to a gene: 14. CDR3 length: 17 amino acids. CDR1 is SGDLS and CDR2 is YYNGEE in the germline V gene. The CDR3 DNA reads TGTGCCAGCAGCGACCCGCGAGCTAGCGGGAGTCACGACGAGCAGTACTTC. This translates into CASSDPRASGSHDEQYF.

Only a few counts were recorded for this clonotype. This sequence joins TRBV30 and TRBJ2-4; D gene unclear. Between the trimmed V and J ends, which lost 0 bases and 5 bases, there was a span of 5 bases. The germline V gene has CDR1 GTSNPN and CDR2 SVGIG (reference sequence). The CDR3 has 12 residues. This CDR3 is CAWSVIENIQYF. DNA of the CDR3: TGTGCCTGGAGTGTAATAGAAAACATTCAGTACTTC.

CDR3 sequence: CAITQSGFPETQYF. DNA for the CDR3: TGTGCCATCACCCAGTCGGGCTTCCCCGAGACCCAGTACTTC. This rearrangement joins TRBV10-3 to TRBJ2-5; D unclear. This CDR3 comprises 14 residues. The germline gives CDR1 ENHRY, CDR2 SYGVKD. Trimming took off 7 bases at V and 5 bases at J, with 17 bases between the two ends.

About this clonotype: A read error is possible here, since a much larger clone lies one base away. J is TRBJ2-7 and V is TRBV11-1; 7 bases map to TRBD1. This CDR3 has 15 amino acids. Germline CDR1 and CDR2: SGHAT and FQDESV (reference sequence). CDR3 sequence reads: CAGSLSGQTYYEQYF. Written as DNA, the CDR3 is TGTGCCGGCAGCTTGTCGGGACAGACCTACTACGAGCAGTACTTC.

This clonotype was detected ten times or more. This chain uses TRBV7-2 with TRBJ2-6; D is perhaps TRBD2 (5 bases). The germline V and J ends were trimmed by 5 bases and 4 bases, with 24 bases remaining between them. The CDR3 is made up of 19 amino acids. From germline, CDR1 is SGHTA and CDR2 FQGNSA. CDR3 sequence: CASSPRWGVLVAGANVLTF. The CDR3 coding sequence is TGTGCCAGCAGCCCCCGGTGGGGAGTTTTGGTGGCAGGGGCCAACGTCCTGACTTTC. Full variable domain (missing parts from reference TRBV7-2 and TRBJ2-6): GAGVSQSPSNKVTEKGKDVELRCDPISGHTALYWYRQSLGQGLEFLIYFQGNSAPDKSGLPSDRFSAERTGGSVSTLTIQRTQQEDSAVYLCASSPRWGVLVAGANVLTFGAGSRLTVL.

This clonotype was observed at least ten times. The chain couples TRBV3-1 to TRBJ2-1; D unresolved. The V gene lost 1 base and the J gene lost 8 bases, with 3 bases spanning the gap. Germline values: CDR1 LGHDT, CDR2 YNNKEL (reference sequence). The CDR3 is 11 residues long. In DNA, the CDR3 is TGTGCCAGCAGCCAAGGCTATGAGCAGTTCTTC. Amino acids: CASSQGYEQFF.

This clonotype has at least ten counts. The chain couples TRBV28 to TRBJ2-7, with TRBD2 identical over 12 bases. After removal of 7 bases from V and 3 bases from J, the junction contained 1 base not matched to a gene. The germline V gene has CDR1 MDHEN and CDR2 SYDVKM. The CDR3 has 13 residues. CDR3 DNA sequence: TGTGCCAGCAAACTAGCGGGGGGCTACGAGCAGTACTTC. This translates into CASKLAGGYEQYF.

The V call is TRBV19, the J call TRBJ2-5; possible D gene TRBD1, 5 bases. Trimming stripped 3 bases from V and 5 bases from J, with 10 bases between. The CDR3 spans 13 residues. The germline V gene encodes CDR1 LNHDA and CDR2 SQIVND (reference sequence). The DNA for the CDR3 is TGTGCCAGTAGTATTTCAGGGAAGGAGACCCAGTACTTC. Protein: CASSISGKETQYF.

As for this clonotype: A read error may explain this, as a much larger clone is one base away. CDR3 sequence reads: CATGQVETKYF. In nucleotides, the CDR3 is TGTGCCACCGGACAGGTAGAGACCAAGTACTTC. This chain links TRBV6-2 or TRBV6-3 with TRBJ2-5; 7 bases match TRBD1. The CDR3 consists of 11 residues. CDR1 MNHEY and CDR2 SVGEGT come from the germline V gene.

The rearrangement joins TRBV12-3 or TRBV12-4 to TRBJ1-3; D possibly corresponds to TRBD1 (5 bases). The V gene lost 4 bases and the J gene lost 2 bases, with 9 bases spanning the gap. The CDR3 has 14 amino acids. The chain's CDR3 is CASSSFRAGNTIYF. DNA of the CDR3: TGTGCCAGCAGTTCCTTCAGGGCTGGAAACACCATATATTTT.

This clonotype was seen a handful of times. This chain joins TRBV19 and TRBJ2-4; maybe TRBD1 (7 bases). CDR1 is LNHDA and CDR2 is SQIVND in the germline V gene (reference sequence). Trimming stripped 8 bases from V and 4 bases from J, with 18 bases between. The CDR3 loop spans 15 amino acids. Here the CDR3 reads CASRSQGGIKNIQYF. The DNA for the CDR3 is TGTGCCAGTCGATCTCAGGGGGGCATAAAAAACATTCAGTACTTC.

The rearrangement uses TRBV4-1 and TRBJ2-7; D is ambiguous. V lost 0 bases to trimming and J lost 4 bases, with 10 bases between them. CDR1 and CDR2 from the germline V gene are MGHRA and YSYEKL. The CDR3 has 14 amino acids. The CDR3 coding sequence is TGCGCCAGCAGCCAAGAAGACTCCTCTTACGAGCAGTACTTC. Its protein product is CASSQEDSSYEQYF.